This T cell receptor (beta chain) comes out of a study of cytomegalovirus exposure and HLA in healthy donors. Study-level points and caveats: Later findings reportedly placed an Asian-associated ancestry cluster below the approximately 670-donor mean for N-insertions. A later analysis by the authors found several of the most significant clusters apparently linked to common viral pathogens.

In nominal health when sampled, donors likely had unrecorded immune exposures nonetheless. Both 60 Vbeta primers and 13 Jbeta primers went into the PCR. Repertoires were generated with immunoSEQ multiplex PCR, while TCRdb's copy carries only in-frame clones and drops some. Here the sample spans 150,000 or so clones, over 70% being singletons. There are a few counts of this clone. Its cognate antigen is unknown. The length of the CDR3 is 14 residues. V lost 5 bases and J lost 5, with 13 bases in between. Germline CDR1 and CDR2: SGHTA and FQGNSA. The V gene is TRBV7-2, the J gene TRBJ1-5, with a possible D match to TRBD1 (5 bases). The clonotype originates from a man in his thirties or forties in good health and CMV-seronegative. Sequenced: PBMCs. CDR3 nucleotides: TGTGCCAGCAGCGTACAGGTTGGATATCAGCCCCAGCATTTT. Protein sequence: CASSVQVGYQPQHF. The full variable domain, in which reference TRBV7-2 and TRBJ1-5 provide the parts outside the CDR3, is GAGVSQSPSNKVTEKGKDVELRCDPISGHTALYWYRQSLGQGLEFLIYFQGNSAPDKSGLPSDRFSAERTGGSVSTLTIQRTQQEDSAVYLCASSVQVGYQPQHFGDGTRLSIL.